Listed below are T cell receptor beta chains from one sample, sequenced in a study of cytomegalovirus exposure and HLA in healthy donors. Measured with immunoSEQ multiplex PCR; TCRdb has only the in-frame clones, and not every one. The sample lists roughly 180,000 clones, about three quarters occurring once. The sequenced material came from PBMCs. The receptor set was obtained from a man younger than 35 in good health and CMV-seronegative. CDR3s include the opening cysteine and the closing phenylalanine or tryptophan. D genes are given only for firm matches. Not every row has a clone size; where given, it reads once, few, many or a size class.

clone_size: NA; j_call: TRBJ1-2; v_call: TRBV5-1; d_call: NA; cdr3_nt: TGCGCCAGCGGAAGTGGGGACTCCTATGGCTACACCTTC; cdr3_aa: CASGSGDSYGYTF
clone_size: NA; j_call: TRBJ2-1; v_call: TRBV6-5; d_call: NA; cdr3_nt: TGTGCCAGCAGTTACTCGAAACTCTTCTACAATGAGCAGTTCTTC; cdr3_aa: CASSYSKLFYNEQFF
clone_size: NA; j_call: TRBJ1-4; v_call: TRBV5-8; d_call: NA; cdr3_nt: TGTGCCAGCAGCTTAAGGGGGAATACTAATGAAAAACTGTTTTTT; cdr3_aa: CASSLRGNTNEKLFF
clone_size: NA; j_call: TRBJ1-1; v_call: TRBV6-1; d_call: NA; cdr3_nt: TGTGCCAGCAGACAGAAACTGAACACTGAAGCTTTCTTT; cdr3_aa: CASRQKLNTEAFF
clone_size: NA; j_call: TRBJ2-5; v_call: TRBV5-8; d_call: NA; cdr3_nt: TGTGCCAGGGGATCGACAGGTAGGGGGACCCAGTACTTC; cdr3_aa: CARGSTGRGTQYF
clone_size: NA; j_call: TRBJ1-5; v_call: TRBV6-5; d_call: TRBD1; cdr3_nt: TGTGCCAGCAGTTACGGACAGGGAATCGTGCCCCAGCATTTT; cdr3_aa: CASSYGQGIVPQHF
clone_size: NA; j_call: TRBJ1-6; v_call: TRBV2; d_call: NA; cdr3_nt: TGTGCCAGCAGTGAGGGGGGATCACCCCTCCACTTT; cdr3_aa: CASSEGGSPLHF
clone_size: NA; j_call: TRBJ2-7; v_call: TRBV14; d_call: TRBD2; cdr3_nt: TGTGCCAGCAGCCAAGAACTAGCGGGAGGGCTATACGAGCAGTACTTC; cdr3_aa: CASSQELAGGLYEQYF
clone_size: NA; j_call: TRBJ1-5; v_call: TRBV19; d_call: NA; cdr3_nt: TGTGCCAGTACCCGATCCACAGGGATTAGCAATCAGCCCCAGCATTTT; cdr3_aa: CASTRSTGISNQPQHF
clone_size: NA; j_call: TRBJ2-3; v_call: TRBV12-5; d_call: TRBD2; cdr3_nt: TGTGCTAGTGGTTTGGTAGGGAGGGTCCCCCAGTATTTT; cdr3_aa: CASGLVGRVPQYF
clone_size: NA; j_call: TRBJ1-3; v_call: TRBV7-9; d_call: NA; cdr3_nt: TGTGCCAGCACGGAGTGGTCGAGGGGAAACACCATATATTTT; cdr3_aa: CASTEWSRGNTIYF
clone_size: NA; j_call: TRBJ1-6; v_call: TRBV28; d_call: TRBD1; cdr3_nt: TGTGCCAGCAGTTTCCCCGGACAGGGAAACCGAAATTCACCCCTCCACTTT; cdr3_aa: CASSFPGQGNRNSPLHF
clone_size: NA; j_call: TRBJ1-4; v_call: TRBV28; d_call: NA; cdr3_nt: TGTGCCAGCAGTTTACAGGGGCCTGAAAAACTGTTTTTT; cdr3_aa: CASSLQGPEKLFF
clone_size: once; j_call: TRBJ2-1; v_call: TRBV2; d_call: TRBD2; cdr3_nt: TGTGCCAGCAGAGGACTAGCGGGAGTAGGAAATGAGCAGTTCTTC; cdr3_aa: CASRGLAGVGNEQFF
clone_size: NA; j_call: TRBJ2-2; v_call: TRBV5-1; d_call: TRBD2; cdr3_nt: TGCGCCAGCAGCGGACTAGCGGGAGACACCGGGGAGCTGTTTTTT; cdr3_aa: CASSGLAGDTGELFF
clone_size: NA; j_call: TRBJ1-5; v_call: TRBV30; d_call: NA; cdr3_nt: TGTGCCTGGAGTTCGTGGGGGGGACACGGCAATCAGCCCCAGCATTTT; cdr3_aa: CAWSSWGGHGNQPQHF
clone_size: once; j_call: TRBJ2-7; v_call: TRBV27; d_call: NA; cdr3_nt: TGTGCCAGCAGTTTACACCAGTCCTACGAGCAGTACTTC; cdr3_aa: CASSLHQSYEQYF
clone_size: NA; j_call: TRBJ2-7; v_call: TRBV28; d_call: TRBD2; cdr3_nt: TGTGCCAGCAGTTTCTTAGCGGGAGATTACGAGCAGTACTTC; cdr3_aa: CASSFLAGDYEQYF
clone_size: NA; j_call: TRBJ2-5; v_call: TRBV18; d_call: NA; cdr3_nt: TGTGCCAGCTCACCCAACAGGGGGGGAGAGACCCAGTACTTC; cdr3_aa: CASSPNRGGETQYF
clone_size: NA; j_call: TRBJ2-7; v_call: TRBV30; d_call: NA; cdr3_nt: TGTGCCTGGGGGCTGCCCTCCTACGAGCAGTACTTC; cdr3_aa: CAWGLPSYEQYF
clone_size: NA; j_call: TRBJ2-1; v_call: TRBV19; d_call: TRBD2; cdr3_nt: TGTGCCAGTAAATTGACGGGACTAAACTACAATGAGCAGTTCTTC; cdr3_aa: CASKLTGLNYNEQFF
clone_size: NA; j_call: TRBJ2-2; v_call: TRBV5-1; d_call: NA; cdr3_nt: TGCGCCAGCAGACGTGTTCTTGAGGTCGGGGAGCTGTTTTTT; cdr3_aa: CASRRVLEVGELFF
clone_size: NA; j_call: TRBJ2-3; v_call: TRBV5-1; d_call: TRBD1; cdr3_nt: TGCGCCAGCAGCTTGGAGGGGGCGTTCACAGATACGCAGTATTTT; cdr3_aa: CASSLEGAFTDTQYF
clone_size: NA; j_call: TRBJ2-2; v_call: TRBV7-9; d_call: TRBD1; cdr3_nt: TGTGCCAGCAGCCCGGGGACAGGGTCTAACACCGGGGAGCTGTTTTTT; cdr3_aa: CASSPGTGSNTGELFF
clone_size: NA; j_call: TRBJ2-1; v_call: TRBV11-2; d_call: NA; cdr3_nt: TGTGCCAGCAGCCTACAGGGGGGGAACAATGAGCAGTTCTTC; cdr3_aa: CASSLQGGNNEQFF
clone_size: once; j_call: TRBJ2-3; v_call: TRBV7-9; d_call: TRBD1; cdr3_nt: TGCGCCAGCAGCCACCGACAGGGAACAGATACGCAGTATTTT; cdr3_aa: CASSHRQGTDTQYF
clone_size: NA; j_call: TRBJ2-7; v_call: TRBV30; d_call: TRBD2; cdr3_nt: TGTGCCTGGAGTGGACGACTAGCGGGAGGAGGCCACGAGCAGTACTTC; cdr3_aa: CAWSGRLAGGGHEQYF
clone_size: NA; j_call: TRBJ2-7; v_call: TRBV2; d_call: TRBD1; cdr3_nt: TGTGCCAGCAGTGCACCGGGACAGGGATACGAGCAGTACTTC; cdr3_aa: CASSAPGQGYEQYF
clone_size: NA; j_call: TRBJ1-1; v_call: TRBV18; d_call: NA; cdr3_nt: TGTGCCAGCTCACCGGGGGGTGCTGAAGCTTTCTTT; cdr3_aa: CASSPGGAEAFF
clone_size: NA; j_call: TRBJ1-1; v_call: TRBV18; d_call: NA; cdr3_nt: TGTGCCAGCTCACCCAACCCGATAGACAGATGGGTCCGGACGGTTTTGGTGAACACTGAAGCTTTCTTT; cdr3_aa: CASSPNPIDRWVRTVLVNTEAFF
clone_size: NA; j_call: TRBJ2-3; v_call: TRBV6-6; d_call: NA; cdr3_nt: TGTGCCAGCATTCCAAGGGCGGGTTACACAGATACGCAGTATTTT; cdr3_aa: CASIPRAGYTDTQYF
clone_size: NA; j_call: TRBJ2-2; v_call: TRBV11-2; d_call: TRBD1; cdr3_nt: TGTGCCAGCAGCCAAGACAGGGGGCCCGGGGAGCTGTTTTTT; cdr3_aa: CASSQDRGPGELFF
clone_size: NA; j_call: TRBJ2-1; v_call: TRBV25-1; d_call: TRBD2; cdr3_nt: TGTGCCAGCAGTGATAGGACTAGCGGGTTAGATGAGCAGTTCTTC; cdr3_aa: CASSDRTSGLDEQFF
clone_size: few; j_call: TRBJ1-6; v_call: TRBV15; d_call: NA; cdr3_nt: TGTGCCACCAGCAGAGATAGCAAATCACCCCTCCACTTT; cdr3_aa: CATSRDSKSPLHF
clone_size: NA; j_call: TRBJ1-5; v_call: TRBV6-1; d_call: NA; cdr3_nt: TGTGCCAGCAGGCGAGGGGGTTTCGAGCAGCCCCAGCATTTT; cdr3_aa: CASRRGGFEQPQHF
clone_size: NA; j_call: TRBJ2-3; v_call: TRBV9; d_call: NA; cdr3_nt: TGTGCCAGCAGCGTAGCTAGGTCCGGGAAGGTAGATACGCAGTATTTT; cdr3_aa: CASSVARSGKVDTQYF
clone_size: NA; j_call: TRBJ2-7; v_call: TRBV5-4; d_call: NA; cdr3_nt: TGTGCCAGCAGCTTGGTAGGAGAAGCGTACGAGCAGTACTTC; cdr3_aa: CASSLVGEAYEQYF
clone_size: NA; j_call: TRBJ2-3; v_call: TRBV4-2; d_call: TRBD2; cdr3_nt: TGTGCCAGCAGCCAGGGGCGGGGGGGGCGGAGGACAGATACGCAGTATTTT; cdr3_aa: CASSQGRGGRRTDTQYF
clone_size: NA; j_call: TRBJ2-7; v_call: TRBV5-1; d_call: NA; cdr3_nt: TGCGCCAGCAGCTTGAATCCTTCAGGGGCGAACACATGGGACGAGCAGTACTTC; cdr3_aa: CASSLNPSGANTWDEQYF
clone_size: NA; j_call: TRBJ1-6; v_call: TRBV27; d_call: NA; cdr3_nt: TGTGCCAGCAACAGGAATAAAGATTCACCCCTCCACTTT; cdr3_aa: CASNRNKDSPLHF
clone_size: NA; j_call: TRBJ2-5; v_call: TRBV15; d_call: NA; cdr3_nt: TGTGCCACCAGCAGTGGTAGAACCCAGTACTTC; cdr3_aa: CATSSGRTQYF
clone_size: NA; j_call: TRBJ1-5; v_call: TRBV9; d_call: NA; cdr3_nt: TGTGCCAGCAGCGTAGCTGGAACGGGACAGCCCCAGCATTTT; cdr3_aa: CASSVAGTGQPQHF
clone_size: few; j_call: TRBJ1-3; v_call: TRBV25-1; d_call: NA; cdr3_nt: TGTGCCAGCAGTGAAGGGCCTGGAAACACCATATATTTT; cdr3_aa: CASSEGPGNTIYF
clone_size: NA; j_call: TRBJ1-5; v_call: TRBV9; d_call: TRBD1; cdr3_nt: TGTGCCAGCAGCGTAGAAAGGGCCGGACAGGCAGGGCAGCCCCAGCATTTT; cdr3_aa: CASSVERAGQAGQPQHF
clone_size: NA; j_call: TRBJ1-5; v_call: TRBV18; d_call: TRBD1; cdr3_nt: TGTGCCAGCTCACCAGAGGGACAGTCCAATCAGCCCCAGCATTTT; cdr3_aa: CASSPEGQSNQPQHF
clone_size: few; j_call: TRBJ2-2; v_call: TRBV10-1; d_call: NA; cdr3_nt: TGCGCCAGCAGCCACAGGGAGACGAACACCGGGGAGCTGTTTTTT; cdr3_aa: CASSHRETNTGELFF
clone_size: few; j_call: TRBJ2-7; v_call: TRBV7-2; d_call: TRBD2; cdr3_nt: TGTGCCAGCAGCTTAACTAGCGGGGGGACGTACGAGCAGTACTTC; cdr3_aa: CASSLTSGGTYEQYF
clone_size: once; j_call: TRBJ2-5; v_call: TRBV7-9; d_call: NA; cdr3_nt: TGTGCCAGCAGCTTAGGGTCGGTGAACCAAGAGACCCAGTACTTC; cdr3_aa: CASSLGSVNQETQYF
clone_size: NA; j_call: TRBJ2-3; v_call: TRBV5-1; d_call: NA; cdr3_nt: TGCGCCAGCAGCTTCGCAGGAGGCCTGGGAAAACATGGCACAGATACGCAGTATTTT; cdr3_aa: CASSFAGGLGKHGTDTQYF